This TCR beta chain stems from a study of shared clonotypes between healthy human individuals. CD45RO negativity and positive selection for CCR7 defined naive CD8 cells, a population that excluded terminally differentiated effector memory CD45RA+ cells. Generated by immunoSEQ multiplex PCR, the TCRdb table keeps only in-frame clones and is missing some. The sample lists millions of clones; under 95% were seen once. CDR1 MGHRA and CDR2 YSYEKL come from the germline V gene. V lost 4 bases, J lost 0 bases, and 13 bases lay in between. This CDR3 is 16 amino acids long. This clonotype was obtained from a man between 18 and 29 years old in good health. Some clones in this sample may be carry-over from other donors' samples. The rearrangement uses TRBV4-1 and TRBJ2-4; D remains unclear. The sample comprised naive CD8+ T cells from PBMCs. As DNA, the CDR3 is TGCGCCAGCAGCCCCCTAGGGATTCTAGCCAAAAACATTCAGTACTTC. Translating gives CASSPLGILAKNIQYF.